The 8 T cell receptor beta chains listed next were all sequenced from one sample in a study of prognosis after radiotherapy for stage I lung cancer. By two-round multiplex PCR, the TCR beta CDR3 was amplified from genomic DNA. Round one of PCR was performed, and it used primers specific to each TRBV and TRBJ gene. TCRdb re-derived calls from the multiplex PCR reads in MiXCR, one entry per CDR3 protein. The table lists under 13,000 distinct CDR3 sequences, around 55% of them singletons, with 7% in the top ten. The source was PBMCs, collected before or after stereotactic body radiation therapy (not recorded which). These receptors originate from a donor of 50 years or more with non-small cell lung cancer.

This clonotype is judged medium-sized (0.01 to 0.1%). This chain's CDR3 is CASFKLPGANVLTF. CDR3 DNA: TGTGCCAGCTTTAAGTTGCCTGGGGCCAACGTCCTGACTTTC. The V gene is TRBV5-5, the J gene TRBJ2-6; D remains ambiguous. Between the trimmed V and J ends, which lost 7 bases and 2 bases, there was a span of 10 bases. The CDR3 spans 14 residues. CDR1 is SGHKS, CDR2 YYEKEE, per germline (reference sequence).

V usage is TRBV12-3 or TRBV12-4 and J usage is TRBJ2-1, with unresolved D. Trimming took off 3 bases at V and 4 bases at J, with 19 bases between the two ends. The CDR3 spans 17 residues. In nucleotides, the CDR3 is TGTGCCAGCAGTTTCTTTTGTTTCTGGGCTCCTTACAATGAGCAGTTCTTC. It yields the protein CASSFFCFWAPYNEQFF.

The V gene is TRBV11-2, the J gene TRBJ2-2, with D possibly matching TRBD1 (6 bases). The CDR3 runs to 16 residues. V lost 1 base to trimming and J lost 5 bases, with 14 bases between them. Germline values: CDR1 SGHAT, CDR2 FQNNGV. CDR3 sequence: CASSLVTGLGTGELFF. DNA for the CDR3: TGTGCCAGCAGCTTAGTTACAGGGCTGGGGACCGGGGAGCTGTTTTTT.

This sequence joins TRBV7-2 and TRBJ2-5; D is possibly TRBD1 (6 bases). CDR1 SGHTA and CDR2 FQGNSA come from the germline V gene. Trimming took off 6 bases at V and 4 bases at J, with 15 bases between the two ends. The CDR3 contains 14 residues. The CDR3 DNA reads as TGTGCCAGCAGTCCCCGGTGGGGGCGAGAGACCCAGTACTTC. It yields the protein CASSPRWGRETQYF. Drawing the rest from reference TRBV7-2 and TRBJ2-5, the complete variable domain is GAGVSQSPSNKVTEKGKDVELRCDPISGHTALYWYRQSLGQGLEFLIYFQGNSAPDKSGLPSDRFSAERTGGSVSTLTIQRTQQEDSAVYLCASSPRWGRETQYFGPGTRLLVL.

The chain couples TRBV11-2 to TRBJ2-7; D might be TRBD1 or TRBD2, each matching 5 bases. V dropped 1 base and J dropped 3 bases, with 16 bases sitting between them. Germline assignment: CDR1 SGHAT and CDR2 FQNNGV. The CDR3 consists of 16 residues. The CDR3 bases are TGTGCCAGCAGCTTAGGACCCACGGGGACGATCTACGAGCAGTACTTC. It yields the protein CASSLGPTGTIYEQYF.

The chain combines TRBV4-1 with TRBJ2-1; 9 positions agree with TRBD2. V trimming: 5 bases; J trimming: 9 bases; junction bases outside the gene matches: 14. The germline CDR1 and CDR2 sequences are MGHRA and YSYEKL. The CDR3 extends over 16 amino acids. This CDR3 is CASSSSSSGRGGEQFF. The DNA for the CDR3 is TGCGCCAGCAGCTCGTCCTCTAGCGGGCGGGGGGGTGAGCAGTTCTTC.

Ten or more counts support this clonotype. The CDR3 DNA follows: TGCAGCGCGTTGACCGGGACCGGGGGCACTGAAGCTTTCTTT. Translation gives CSALTGTGGTEAFF. The V and J genes are TRBV29-1 and TRBJ1-1; perhaps TRBD1 as D (5 bases). The length of the CDR3 is 14 residues. V lost 7 bases to trimming and J lost 4 bases, with 19 bases between them. Germline assignment: CDR1 SQVTM and CDR2 ANQGSEA.

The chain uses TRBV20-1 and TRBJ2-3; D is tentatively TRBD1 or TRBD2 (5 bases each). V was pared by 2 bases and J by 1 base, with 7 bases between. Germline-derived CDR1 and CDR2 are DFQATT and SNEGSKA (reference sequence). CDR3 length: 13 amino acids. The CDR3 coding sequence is TGCAGTGCTAGATTGGGGGGCACAGATACGCAGTATTTT. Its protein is CSARLGGTDTQYF.